Sequencing of this T cell receptor (beta chain) was carried out in a study of circulating CD8 cells and anti-PD-1 response in melanoma. Study as a whole: About 45% of the 13 patients had prior targeted therapy or immunotherapy; seven did not. Responders had complete or partial responses; non-responders had stable or progressive disease.

Concerning this clonotype: As yet, its antigen is unknown. This may be a read error: a much more frequent sequence differs by one nucleotide.

Using around 14 ng of total RNA, TCR libraries were made with the QIAseq Immune Repertoire TCR panel. TCRdb recomputed calls from the reads with MiXCR, one row per CDR3 protein. Of roughly 400 distinct CDR3 sequences in the sample, 9% to 15% were seen once. General observations from the study: Replicates were generally not done for experiments.

The germline V gene encodes CDR1 SGDLS and CDR2 YYNGEE. The ends were cut back, 7 bases at V and 10 bases at J, with 12 bases in the middle. The CDR3 totals 11 residues. From live CD3+CD8+TCRalphabeta+ cells, four PD-1 and/or TIGIT subsets were sorted. This chain joins TRBV9 and TRBJ2-1; D perhaps matches TRBD2 (6 bases). This sequence was found in a human donor with melanoma. This sample comprised CD8+ T cells from PBMCs, obtained at baseline or after one month of anti-PD-1 therapy (not recorded which). The CDR3 spells CASGGIKEQFF. The DNA for the CDR3 is TGTGCCAGCGGGGGGATAAAGGAGCAGTTCTTC.